The clone carrying this TCR beta chain appeared a single time. Its target is unknown. The record originates from a study of blood T cells in healthy people across ages. Background on the study: Researchers report that template switching captured about one barcoded beta molecule per two T cells.

General study points: Long-lived donors had more naive CD4+ cells and higher diversity than aged donors. In older individuals, TCR beta diversity per million T cells was lower, falling roughly linearly with age. The CMV status of each donor remained undetermined, and this could have confounded shifts in expanded clonotypes.

Germline V gene lookup returns CDR1 KGHSH and CDR2 LQKENI. The V and J ends lost 3 bases and 1 base respectively, with 12 bases between them. The length of the CDR3 is 15 residues. Through a sample-barcoded 5' primer and a J-beta primer mix, a second PCR was run for 7 to 11 cycles. TCRdb ran MiXCR on the 5' RACE reads and lists one entry per CDR3 protein. Among some 690,000 distinct CDR3 sequences, roughly 20% were seen once, and the ten largest hold around a fifth. The rearrangement links TRBV18 to TRBJ1-1; D not certain. The sequence came from a man in his 70s in good health. What was sequenced was blood. This CDR3 is CASSPLPGENTEAFF. The CDR3 DNA follows: TGTGCCAGCTCACCTCTGCCAGGAGAGAACACTGAAGCTTTCTTT. The full variable domain, rest sourced from reference TRBV18 and TRBJ1-1, is NAGVMQNPRHLVRRRGQEARLRCSPMKGHSHVYWYRQLPEEGLKFMVYLQKENIIDESGMPKERFSAEFPKEGPSILRIQQVVRGDSAAYFCASSPLPGENTEAFFGQGTRLTVV.